A single count supports the clone carrying this TCR beta chain. The data belong to a study of blood T cell repertoires in COVID-19. Looking at the study overall: T cells, B-cell-depleted T cells, or PBMCs provided the cDNA or gDNA that served as material.

This CDR3 spans 15 amino acids. This table comes from immunoSEQ multiplex PCR, and its TCRdb copy is limited to in-frame clones, with some not included. Here the sample spans approximately 69,000 clones, approximately 86% being singletons. The chain has TRBV12-2 and TRBJ2-4; the table's D call, TRBD1, has no DNA check behind it. TRBV12-2 is a listed pseudogene. This TCR derives from a man over 45 with acute or convalescent COVID-19. Sequenced sample: peripheral blood. CDR3 region: CASRLKWGNQNIQYF. As DNA, the CDR3 is TGTGCAAGTCGCTTAAAATGGGGCAACCAAAACATTCAGTACTTC.